This T cell receptor (beta chain) was documented in a study of blood T cell repertoires in COVID-19. The wider study: Samples of COVID-19 (acute and convalescent) were obtained from the United States, Italy and Spain.

CDR1 WNHNN and CDR2 SYGVQD come from the germline V gene (reference sequence). The CDR3 consists of 17 residues. V lost 0 bases and J lost 4, with 18 bases in between. As handled by the study authors: Reference gene primer amplification gave estimated nucleated cell counts. Sequenced by immunoSEQ multiplex PCR; TCRdb stores in-frame clones only, minus some. The V and J calls and clone size were taken over from that table, and D and trimming were inferred from the DNA. This sample yields some 40,000 clones, of which more than 85% are seen a single time; roughly 2% belongs to the top ten. The chain carries TRBV10-1 and TRBJ1-1, with unresolved D. Sequenced sample: peripheral blood. The clonotype originates from a man aged 45-65 years with active COVID-19. The CDR3 DNA reads TGCGCCAGCAGTGAGTCGTGGATGGAGGGATGTAGCACTGAAGCTTTCTTT. Translation gives CASSESWMEGCSTEAFF.